This T cell receptor (beta chain) comes out of a study of radiotherapy plus CTLA-4 blockade in lung cancer. The V gene's germline CDR1 is SEHNR and CDR2 FQNEAQ (reference sequence). Trimming took 7 bases from V and 0 from J, leaving 7 bases between them. The CDR3 runs to 14 residues. This clone was detected only a few times. Its antigen is not known. The repertoire was sequenced with immunoSEQ multiplex PCR; TCRdb's copy has only in-frame clones and lacks some. The table lists about 91,000 clones, around 72% of them singletons. Broader study findings: Blood saw expansion of tumor-derived TCR clones after radiotherapy plus ipilimumab.

The sample here was peripheral blood, taken from a patient treated with radiotherapy plus ipilimumab. This TCR came from a human donor with non-small cell lung cancer that progressed on radiotherapy plus ipilimumab. The chain carries TRBV7-9 and TRBJ2-6; weak D call: TRBD1 (5 bases). CDR3 nucleotide sequence: TGTGCCAGCAATAGGGGCTCTGGGGCCAACGTCCTGACTTTC. Encoded protein: CASNRGSGANVLTF.